These 10 T cell receptor beta chains share one sample of origin, sequenced in a study of brain T cells in children with intractable seizures. Profiling relied on immunoSEQ multiplex PCR, and the TCRdb table lists in-frame clones only, not all of them. This table has under 400,000 clones, about 93% appearing once. Time point here: blood from clinic visit 5 months post-surgery; TSC patient then seizure free. Source: peripheral blood, taken less than 6 months after surgery. These receptors all come from a boy in the first two years of life with tuberous sclerosis and intractable seizures.

The chain carries TRBV6-2 or TRBV6-3 and TRBJ2-2; TRBD2 might be the D (6 bases). CDR1 is MNHEY, CDR2 SVGEGT, per germline. The V and J ends lost 0 bases and 1 base respectively, with 6 bases between them. The CDR3 contains 15 residues. The CDR3 loop reads CASSYSSGNTGELFF. The DNA for the CDR3 is TGTGCCAGCAGTTACTCTAGCGGGAACACCGGGGAGCTGTTTTTT.

The chain recombines TRBV14 with TRBJ2-7; D may be TRBD1 (6 bases). The germline V gene has CDR1 SGHDN and CDR2 FVKESK. V was trimmed by 1 base and J by 0 bases, leaving 13 bases between them. The length of the CDR3 is 16 residues. CDR3 DNA sequence: TGTGCCAGCAGCCAAGTCAGGACAGCAAGCTCCTACGAGCAGTACTTC. It yields the protein CASSQVRTASSYEQYF.

This clone was counted once. This chain joins TRBV5-5 and TRBJ1-1; D not resolved. The germline CDR1 and CDR2 sequences are SGHKS and YYEKEE (reference sequence). V gave up 4 bases and J gave up 7 bases, with 17 bases separating them. The CDR3 totals 14 residues. The CDR3, as DNA: TGTGCCAGCAGCCTGAACCTAGGATTTGTTGAAGCTTTCTTT. Its protein is CASSLNLGFVEAFF.

The chain links TRBV27 to TRBJ2-3, with D possibly matching TRBD2 (5 bases). Germline V gene sequence: CDR1 MNHEY, CDR2 SMNVEV (reference sequence). Trimming took off 4 bases at V and 5 bases at J, with 13 bases between the two ends. The CDR3 runs to 14 residues. The CDR3 region is CASSYLGGVDTQYF. CDR3 bases: TGTGCCAGCAGTTATCTAGGAGGCGTAGATACGCAGTATTTT.

The gene calls are TRBV9 and TRBJ2-7; 11 bases fit TRBD2. CDR1 and CDR2 (germline): SGDLS, YYNGEE. The CDR3 consists of 16 residues. V dropped 0 bases and J dropped 5; count of bases not matched to a gene: 7. For the CDR3, the DNA is TGTGCCAGCAGCGTAGATGAGACTAGCGGGACCCACGAGCAGTACTTC. This sequence encodes CASSVDETSGTHEQYF.

This chain joins TRBV2 and TRBJ2-2; 7 nucleotides agree with TRBD1. CDR3 size: 16 residues. The V and J ends lost 6 bases and 0 bases, in that order; junction bases with no gene match: 7. CDR1 is SNHLY, CDR2 FYNNEI, per germline. CDR3: CASSPATGTNTGELFF. As DNA, the CDR3 is TGTGCCAGCAGCCCGGCGACAGGGACGAACACCGGGGAGCTGTTTTTT.

The chain links TRBV6-2 or TRBV6-3 to TRBJ2-7; 7 bases match TRBD1. This CDR3 has 14 residues. J lost 2 bases, V lost 5 bases, and 6 bases had no gene match. Germline lookup yields CDR1 MNHEY and CDR2 SVGEGT. The CDR3 spells CASSPRTGAYEQYF. CDR3 nucleotides: TGTGCCAGCAGTCCGAGGACAGGAGCCTACGAGCAGTACTTC.

V and J are TRBV11-2 and TRBJ1-3, with D perhaps matching TRBD1 (5 bases). The germline V gene has CDR1 SGHAT and CDR2 FQNNGV. The CDR3 is 19 residues long. V lost 2 bases and J 0 bases, leaving 20 bases between the germline ends. The CDR3 loop is CASSLWGSGDAFSGNTIYF. CDR3 sequence (DNA): TGTGCCAGCAGCTTATGGGGTTCTGGGGACGCTTTCTCTGGAAACACCATATATTTT.

This clone was observed a single time. The chain uses TRBV10-3 and TRBJ1-1; 7 positions match TRBD1. V dropped 6 bases and J dropped 1; count of bases not matched to a gene: 5. The germline CDR1 and CDR2 sequences are ENHRY and SYGVKD. The CDR3 length is 14 residues. The CDR3 DNA sequence: TGTGCCATCAGGTCCGGGACAGCGAACACTGAAGCTTTCTTT. Translation gives CAIRSGTANTEAFF.

The chain couples TRBV2 to TRBJ1-1; the D gene is possibly TRBD1 (6 bases). The germline V and J ends were trimmed by 8 bases and 6 bases, with 19 bases remaining between them. The CDR3 runs to 14 residues. CDR1 is SNHLY, CDR2 FYNNEI, per germline. CDR3 in amino acids: CASDRGGEVAEAFF. The CDR3 nucleotides read TGTGCCAGCGACCGAGGGGGGGAAGTGGCTGAAGCTTTCTTT.